The following is a T cell receptor beta chain sequence with its context. The authors ran a second PCR of about 6 to 11 cycles using a sample-barcoded 5' primer and a J-beta primer mix. A single record per CDR3 protein comes from TCRdb applying MiXCR to the 5' RACE reads. Of about 1.6 million distinct CDR3 sequences listed, about 31% are singletons. The data were obtained in a study of blood T cells in healthy people across ages. The study recruited healthy Caucasian donors from Russia who were aged about 6 to 100. Every donor contributed about 10 milliliters of peripheral blood by blood draw. The ends were cut back, 3 bases at V and 4 bases at J, with 11 bases in the middle. CDR1 and CDR2 (germline): MGHDK, SYGVNS. The CDR3 has 14 amino acids.

The source is a young woman in good health. The chain couples TRBV25-1 to TRBJ2-3, with a weak D call TRBD1 (5 bases). Material: blood. CDR3 sequence (DNA): TGTGCCAGCAGTGAGAAGGGGTGGGCAGATACGCAGTATTTT. It codes for CASSEKGWADTQYF.